This T cell receptor (beta chain) was sequenced in a study of long-term antiretroviral therapy in people with HIV. Version v3.0 of the immunoSEQ assay ran at survey level. The method was immunoSEQ multiplex PCR; TCRdb's version includes in-frame clones alone and lacks a portion of them. The data contain tens of thousands of clones, roughly 80% of them seen just once; the ten biggest clones take up around 7.5%. J lost 5 bases, V lost 1 base, and 2 bases had no gene match. CDR3 length: 14 residues. Germline V CDR1 and CDR2: SGHVS, FQNEAQ. The V and J genes are TRBV7-8 and TRBJ2-4; 7 bases fit TRBD1. The clonotype originates from a woman aged 45-65 years with HIV. The sample consisted of unsorted PBMCs, taken 2 years after starting antiretroviral therapy. The chain's CDR3 is CASSLEGAQNIQYF. The CDR3 DNA follows: TGTGCCAGCAGCTTAGAGGGGGCGCAAAACATTCAGTACTTC.